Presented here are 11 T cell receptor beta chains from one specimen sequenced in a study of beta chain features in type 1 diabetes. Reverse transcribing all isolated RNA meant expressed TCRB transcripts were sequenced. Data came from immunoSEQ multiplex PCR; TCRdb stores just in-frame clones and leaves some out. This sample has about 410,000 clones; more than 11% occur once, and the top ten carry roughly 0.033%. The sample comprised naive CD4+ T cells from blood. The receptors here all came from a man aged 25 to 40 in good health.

The CDR3 nucleotides are TGTGCCATCAGTGAGTCATCCCGGGCAGGGAACTATGGCTACACCTTC. It yields the protein CAISESSRAGNYGYTF. The chain uses TRBV10-3 and TRBJ1-2; tentative D call: TRBD1 (5 bases). In germline, CDR1 is ENHRY, CDR2 SYGVKD. The CDR3 has 16 amino acids. The V gene lost 0 bases and the J gene lost 2 bases, with 13 bases spanning the gap.

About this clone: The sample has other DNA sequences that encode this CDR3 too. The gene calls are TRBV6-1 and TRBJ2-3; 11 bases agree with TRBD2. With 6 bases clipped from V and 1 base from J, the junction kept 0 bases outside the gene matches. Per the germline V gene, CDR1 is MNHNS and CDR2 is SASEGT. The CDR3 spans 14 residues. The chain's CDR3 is CASRLAGGTDTQYF. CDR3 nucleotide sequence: TGTGCCAGCAGACTAGCGGGGGGCACAGATACGCAGTATTTT.

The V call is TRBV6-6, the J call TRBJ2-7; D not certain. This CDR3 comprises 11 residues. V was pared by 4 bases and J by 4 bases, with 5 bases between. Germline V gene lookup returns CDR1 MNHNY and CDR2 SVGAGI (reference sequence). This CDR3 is CASSSAYEQYV. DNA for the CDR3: TGTGCCAGCAGTTCCGCTTACGAGCAGTACGTC.

The CDR3 protein is CASSSKDRDFTRELFF. As DNA, the CDR3 is TGCGCCAGCAGCTCTAAAGACCGGGACTTTACCAGGGAGCTGTTTTTT. The chain has TRBV5-1 and TRBJ2-2; maybe TRBD2 (6 bases). Trimming took off 3 bases at V and 9 bases at J, with 21 bases between the two ends. The V gene's germline CDR1 is SGHRS and CDR2 YFSETQ. The CDR3 is 16 amino acids.

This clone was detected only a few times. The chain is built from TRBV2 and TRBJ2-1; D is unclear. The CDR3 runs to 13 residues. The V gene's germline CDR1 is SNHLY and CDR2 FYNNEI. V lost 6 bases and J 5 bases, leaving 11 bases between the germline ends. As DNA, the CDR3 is TGTGCCAGCAGGGTTCTTGCGAACAATGAGCAGTTCTTC. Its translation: CASRVLANNEQFF.

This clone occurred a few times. CDR3 amino acids: CASSQDRTARFYGYTF. The DNA of the CDR3 is TGCGCCAGCAGCCAAGATCGGACAGCCCGGTTTTATGGCTACACCTTC. The V and J genes are TRBV4-3 and TRBJ1-2; perhaps TRBD1 as D (6 bases). V was shortened by 0 bases and J by 5 bases, with 16 bases between the two germline ends. The germline V gene has CDR1 LGHNA and CDR2 YSLEER. The CDR3 length is 16 residues.

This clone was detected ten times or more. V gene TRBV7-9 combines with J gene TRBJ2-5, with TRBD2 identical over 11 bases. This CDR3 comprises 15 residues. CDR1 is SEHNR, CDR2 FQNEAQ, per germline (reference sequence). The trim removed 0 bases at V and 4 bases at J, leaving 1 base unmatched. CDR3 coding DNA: TGTGCCAGCAGCTTAGCCCTAGCGGGAGGAGAGACCCAGTACTTC. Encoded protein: CASSLALAGGETQYF.

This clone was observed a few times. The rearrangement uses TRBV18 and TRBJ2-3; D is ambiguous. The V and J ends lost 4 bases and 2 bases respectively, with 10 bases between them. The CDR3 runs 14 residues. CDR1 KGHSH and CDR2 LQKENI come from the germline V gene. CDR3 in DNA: TGTGCCAGCTCACAGGCGAATCCCACAGATACGCAGTATTTT. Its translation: CASSQANPTDTQYF.

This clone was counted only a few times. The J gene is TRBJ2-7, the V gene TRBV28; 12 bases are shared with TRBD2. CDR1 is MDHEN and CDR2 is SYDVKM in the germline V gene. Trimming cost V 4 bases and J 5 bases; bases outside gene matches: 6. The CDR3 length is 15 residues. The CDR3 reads CASSSRTSGVHEQYV. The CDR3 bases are TGTGCCAGCAGTTCCCGGACTAGCGGGGTCCACGAGCAGTACGTC.

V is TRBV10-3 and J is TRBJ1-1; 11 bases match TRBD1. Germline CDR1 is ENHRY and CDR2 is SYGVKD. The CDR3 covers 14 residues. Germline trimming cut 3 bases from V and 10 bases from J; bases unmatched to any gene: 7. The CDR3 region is CAISDGQGAGGAFF. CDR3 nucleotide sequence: TGTGCCATCAGTGATGGACAGGGGGCCGGGGGAGCTTTCTTT.

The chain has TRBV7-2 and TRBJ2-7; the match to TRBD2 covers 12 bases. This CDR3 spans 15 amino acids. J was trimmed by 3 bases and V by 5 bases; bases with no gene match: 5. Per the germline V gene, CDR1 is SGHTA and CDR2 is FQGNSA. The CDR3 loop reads CASSETSGSFYEQYV. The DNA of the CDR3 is TGTGCCAGCAGCGAGACTAGCGGGAGTTTCTACGAGCAGTACGTC.